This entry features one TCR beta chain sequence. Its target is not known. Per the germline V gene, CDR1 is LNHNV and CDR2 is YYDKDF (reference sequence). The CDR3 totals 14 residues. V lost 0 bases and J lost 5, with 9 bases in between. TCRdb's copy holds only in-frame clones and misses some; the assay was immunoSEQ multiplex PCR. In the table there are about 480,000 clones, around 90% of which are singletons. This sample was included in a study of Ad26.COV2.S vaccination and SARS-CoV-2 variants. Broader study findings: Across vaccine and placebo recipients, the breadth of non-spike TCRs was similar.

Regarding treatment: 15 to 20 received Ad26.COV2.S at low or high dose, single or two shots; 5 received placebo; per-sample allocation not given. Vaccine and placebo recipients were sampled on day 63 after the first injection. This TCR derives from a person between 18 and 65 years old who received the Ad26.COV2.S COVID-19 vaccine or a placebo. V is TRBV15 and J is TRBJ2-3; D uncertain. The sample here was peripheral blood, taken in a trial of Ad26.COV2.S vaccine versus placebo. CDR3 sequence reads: CATSRDPRGDTQYF. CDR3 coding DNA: TGTGCCACCAGCAGAGATCCTCGAGGAGATACGCAGTATTTT.